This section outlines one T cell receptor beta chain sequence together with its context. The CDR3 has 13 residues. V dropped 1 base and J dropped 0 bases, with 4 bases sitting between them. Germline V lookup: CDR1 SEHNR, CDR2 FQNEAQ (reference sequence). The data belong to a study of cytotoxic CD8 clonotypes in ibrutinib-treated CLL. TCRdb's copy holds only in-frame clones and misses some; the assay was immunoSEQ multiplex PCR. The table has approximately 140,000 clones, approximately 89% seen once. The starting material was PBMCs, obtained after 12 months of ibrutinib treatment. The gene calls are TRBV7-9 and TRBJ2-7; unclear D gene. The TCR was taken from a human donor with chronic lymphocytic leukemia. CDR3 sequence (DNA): TGTGCCAGCAGCTTAGACCCCTCCTACGAGCAGTACTTC. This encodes CASSLDPSYEQYF.